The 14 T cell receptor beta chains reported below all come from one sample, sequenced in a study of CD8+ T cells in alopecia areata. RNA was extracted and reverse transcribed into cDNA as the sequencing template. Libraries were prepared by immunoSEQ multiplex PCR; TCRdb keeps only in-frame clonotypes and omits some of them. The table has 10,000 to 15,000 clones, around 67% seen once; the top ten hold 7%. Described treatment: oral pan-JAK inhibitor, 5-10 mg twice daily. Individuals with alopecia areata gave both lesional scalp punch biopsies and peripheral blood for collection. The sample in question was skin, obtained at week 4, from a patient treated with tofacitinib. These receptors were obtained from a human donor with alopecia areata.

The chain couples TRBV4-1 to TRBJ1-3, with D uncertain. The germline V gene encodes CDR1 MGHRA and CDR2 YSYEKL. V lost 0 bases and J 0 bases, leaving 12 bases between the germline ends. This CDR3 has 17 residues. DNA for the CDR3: TGCGCCAGCAGCCAAGATAATAGATACCACTCTGGAAACACCATATATTTT. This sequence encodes CASSQDNRYHSGNTIYF.

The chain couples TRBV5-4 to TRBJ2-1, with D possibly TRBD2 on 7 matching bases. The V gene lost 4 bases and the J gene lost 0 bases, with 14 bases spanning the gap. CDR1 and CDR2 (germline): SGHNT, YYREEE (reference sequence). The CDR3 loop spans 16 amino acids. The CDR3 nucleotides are TGTGCCAGCAGCAAGGAGGGGGGGAGCTCCTACAATGAGCAGTTCTTC. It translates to CASSKEGGSSYNEQFF.

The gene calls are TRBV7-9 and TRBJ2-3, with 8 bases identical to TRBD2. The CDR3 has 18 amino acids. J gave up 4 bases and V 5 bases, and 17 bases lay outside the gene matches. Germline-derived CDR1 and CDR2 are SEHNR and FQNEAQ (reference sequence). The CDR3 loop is CASSPEAGAILGPDTQYF. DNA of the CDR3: TGTGCCAGCAGCCCAGAAGCGGGGGCGATCCTCGGCCCAGATACGCAGTATTTT.

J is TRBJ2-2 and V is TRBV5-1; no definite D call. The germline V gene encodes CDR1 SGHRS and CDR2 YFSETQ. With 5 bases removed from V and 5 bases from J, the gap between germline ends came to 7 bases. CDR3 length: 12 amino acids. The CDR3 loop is CASRTETGELFF. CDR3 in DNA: TGCGCCAGCAGAACGGAGACCGGGGAGCTGTTTTTT. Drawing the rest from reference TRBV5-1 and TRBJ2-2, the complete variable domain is KAGVTQTPRYLIKTRGQQVTLSCSPISGHRSVSWYQQTPGQGLQFLFEYFSETQRNKGNFPGRFSGRQFSNSRSEMNVSTLELGDSALYLCASRTETGELFFGEGSRLTVL.

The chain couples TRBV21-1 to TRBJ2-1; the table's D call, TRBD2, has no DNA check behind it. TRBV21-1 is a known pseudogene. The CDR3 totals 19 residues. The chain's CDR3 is CASSNPSPRRSRVRNEQFF. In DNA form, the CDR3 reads TGTGCCAGCAGCAACCCCTCCCCCCGGAGGTCCCGAGTGAGGAATGAGCAGTTCTTC.

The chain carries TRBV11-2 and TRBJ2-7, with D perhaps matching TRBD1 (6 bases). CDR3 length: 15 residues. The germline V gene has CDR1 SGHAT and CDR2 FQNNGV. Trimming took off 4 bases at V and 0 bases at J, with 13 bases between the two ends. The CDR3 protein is CASSYVQGSSYEQYF. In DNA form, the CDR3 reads TGTGCCAGCAGCTACGTACAGGGATCCTCCTACGAGCAGTACTTC.

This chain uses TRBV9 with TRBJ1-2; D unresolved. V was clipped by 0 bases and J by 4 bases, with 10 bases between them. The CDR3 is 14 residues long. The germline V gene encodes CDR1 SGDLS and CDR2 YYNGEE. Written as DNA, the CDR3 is TGTGCCAGCAGCGTAGTAGGAGGGCCCTATGGCTACACCTTC. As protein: CASSVVGGPYGYTF.

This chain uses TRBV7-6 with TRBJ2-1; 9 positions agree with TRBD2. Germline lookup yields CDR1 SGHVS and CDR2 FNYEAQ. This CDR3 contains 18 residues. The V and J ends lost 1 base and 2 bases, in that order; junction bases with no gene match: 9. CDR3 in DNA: TGTGCCAGCAGCTTAGGTCGGTCCGGGACTAGCCCCTACAATGAGCAGTTCTTC. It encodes CASSLGRSGTSPYNEQFF.

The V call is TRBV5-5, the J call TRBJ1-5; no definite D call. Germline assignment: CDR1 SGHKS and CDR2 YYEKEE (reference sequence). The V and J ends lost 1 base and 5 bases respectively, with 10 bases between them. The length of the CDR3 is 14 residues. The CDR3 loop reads CASSLYYGDQPQHF. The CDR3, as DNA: TGTGCCAGCAGCTTGTACTATGGGGATCAGCCCCAGCATTTT.

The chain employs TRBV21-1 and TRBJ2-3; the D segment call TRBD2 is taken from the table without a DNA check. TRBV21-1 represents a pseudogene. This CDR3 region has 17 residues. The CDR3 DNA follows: TGTGCCAGCAGCAAAGTCGTCGGTAGCCGGAGCACAGATACGCAGTATTTT. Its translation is CASSKVVGSRSTDTQYF.

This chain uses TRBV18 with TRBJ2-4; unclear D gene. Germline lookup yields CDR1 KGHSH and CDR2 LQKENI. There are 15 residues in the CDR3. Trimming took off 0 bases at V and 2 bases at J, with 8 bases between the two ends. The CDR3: CASSPPSAPKNIQYF. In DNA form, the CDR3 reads TGTGCCAGCTCACCACCGTCGGCCCCCAAAAACATTCAGTACTTC.

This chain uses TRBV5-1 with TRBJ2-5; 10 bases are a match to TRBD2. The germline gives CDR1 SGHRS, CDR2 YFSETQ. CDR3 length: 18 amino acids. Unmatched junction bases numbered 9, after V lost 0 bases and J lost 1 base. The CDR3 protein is CASSLARAGGLVQETQYF. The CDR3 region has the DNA TGCGCCAGCAGCTTGGCCAGAGCGGGGGGGCTTGTCCAAGAGACCCAGTACTTC.

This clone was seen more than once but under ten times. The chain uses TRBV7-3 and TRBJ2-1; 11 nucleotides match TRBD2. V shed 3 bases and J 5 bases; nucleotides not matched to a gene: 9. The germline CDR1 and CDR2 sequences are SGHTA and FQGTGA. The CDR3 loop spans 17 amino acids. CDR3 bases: TGTGCCAGCAGCTTCGCCGGTGGGGGACTAGCGGACAATGAGCAGTTCTTC. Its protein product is CASSFAGGGLADNEQFF.

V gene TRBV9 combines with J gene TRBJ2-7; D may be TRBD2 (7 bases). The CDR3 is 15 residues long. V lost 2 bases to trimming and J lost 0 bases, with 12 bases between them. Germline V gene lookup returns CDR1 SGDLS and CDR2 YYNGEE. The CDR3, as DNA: TGTGCCAGCAGCGTGGGCGGGGGCCTCTCCTACGAGCAGTACTTC. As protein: CASSVGGGLSYEQYF. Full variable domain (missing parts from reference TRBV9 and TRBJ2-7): DSGVTQTPKHLITATGQRVTLRCSPRSGDLSVYWYQQSLDQGLQFLIQYYNGEERAKGNILERFSAQQFPDLHSELNLSSLELGDSALYFCASSVGGGLSYEQYFGPGTRLTVT.